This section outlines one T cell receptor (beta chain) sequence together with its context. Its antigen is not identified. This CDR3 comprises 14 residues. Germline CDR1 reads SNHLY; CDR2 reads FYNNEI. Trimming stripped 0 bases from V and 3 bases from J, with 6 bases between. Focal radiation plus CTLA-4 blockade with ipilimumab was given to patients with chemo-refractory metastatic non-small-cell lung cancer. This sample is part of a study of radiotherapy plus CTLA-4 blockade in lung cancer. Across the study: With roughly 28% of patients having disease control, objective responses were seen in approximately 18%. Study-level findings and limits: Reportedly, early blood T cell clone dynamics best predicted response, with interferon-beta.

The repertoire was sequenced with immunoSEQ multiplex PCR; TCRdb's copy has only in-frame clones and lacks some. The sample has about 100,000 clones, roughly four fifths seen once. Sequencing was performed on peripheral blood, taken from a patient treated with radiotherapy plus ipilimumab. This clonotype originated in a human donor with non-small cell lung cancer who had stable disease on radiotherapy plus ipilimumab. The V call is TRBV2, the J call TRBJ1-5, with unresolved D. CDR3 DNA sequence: TGTGCCAGCAGTGAAGCGGGTGACAATCAGCCCCAGCATTTT. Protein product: CASSEAGDNQPQHF.